This T cell receptor (beta chain) was retrieved from a study of CD8 T cells in Susac syndrome. Between the trimmed V and J ends, which lost 2 bases and 0 bases, there was a span of 11 bases. This CDR3 is 16 amino acids long. In germline, CDR1 is MGHRA, CDR2 YSYEKL. Study results and limitations: That the number of individuals in its TCR sequencing and HLA analysis was relatively small was acknowledged by the study.

Concerning this clonotype: As yet, its antigen is unknown.

Reverse transcription of roughly 0.45 to 1 ug RNA was performed with random hexamers. Multiplex PCR with immunoSEQ amplified the TCR beta CDR3 across 54 Vbeta and 13 Jbeta. Via MiXCR, TCRdb re-called the immunoSEQ multiplex PCR reads, giving one row per CDR3 protein. The table records approximately 70,000 distinct CDR3 sequences, around 96% of them present only once. The rearrangement uses TRBV4-1 and TRBJ1-3; D is unresolved. The receptor comes from a human donor with multiple sclerosis. Sequenced sample: CD4+ T cells from PBMCs. As DNA, the CDR3 is TGCGCCAGCAGCCAACGCTCGAAGAGCTCTGGAAACACCATATATTTT. Protein: CASSQRSKSSGNTIYF.